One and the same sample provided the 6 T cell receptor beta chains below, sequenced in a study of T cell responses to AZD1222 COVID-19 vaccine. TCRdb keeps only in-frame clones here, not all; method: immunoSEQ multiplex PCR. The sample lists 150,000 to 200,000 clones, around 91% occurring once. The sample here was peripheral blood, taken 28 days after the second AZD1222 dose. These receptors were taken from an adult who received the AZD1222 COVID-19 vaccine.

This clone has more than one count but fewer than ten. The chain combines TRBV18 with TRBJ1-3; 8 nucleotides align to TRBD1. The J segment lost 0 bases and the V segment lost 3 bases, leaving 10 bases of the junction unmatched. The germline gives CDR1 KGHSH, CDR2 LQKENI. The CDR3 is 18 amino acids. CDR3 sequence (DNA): TGTGCCAGCTCACCCAACCCGGGACAGGTAGTCTCTGGAAACACCATATATTTT. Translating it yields CASSPNPGQVVSGNTIYF.

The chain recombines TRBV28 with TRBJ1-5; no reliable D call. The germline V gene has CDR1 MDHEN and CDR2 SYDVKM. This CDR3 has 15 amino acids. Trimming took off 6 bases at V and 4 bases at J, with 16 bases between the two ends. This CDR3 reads CASSLPERANQPQHF. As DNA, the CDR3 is TGTGCCAGCAGCCTCCCGGAGAGGGCAAATCAGCCCCAGCATTTT.

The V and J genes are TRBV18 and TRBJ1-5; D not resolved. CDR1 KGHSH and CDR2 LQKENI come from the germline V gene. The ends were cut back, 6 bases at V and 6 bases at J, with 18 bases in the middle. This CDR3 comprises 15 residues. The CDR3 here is CASSGGEGASQPQHF. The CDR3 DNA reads TGTGCCAGCTCGGGCGGGGAGGGCGCCTCTCAGCCCCAGCATTTT.

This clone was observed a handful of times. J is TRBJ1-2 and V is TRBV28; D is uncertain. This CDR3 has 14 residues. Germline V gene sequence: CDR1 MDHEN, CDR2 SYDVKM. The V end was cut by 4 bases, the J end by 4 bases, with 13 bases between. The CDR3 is CASSSDRSGYGYTF. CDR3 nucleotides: TGTGCCAGCAGTTCAGATAGGTCGGGCTATGGCTACACCTTC.

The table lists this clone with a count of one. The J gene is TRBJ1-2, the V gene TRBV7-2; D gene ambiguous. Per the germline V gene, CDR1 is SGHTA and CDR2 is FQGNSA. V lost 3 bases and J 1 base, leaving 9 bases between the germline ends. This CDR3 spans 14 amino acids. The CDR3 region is CASSFSAGNYGYTF. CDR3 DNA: TGTGCCAGCAGCTTTTCGGCGGGTAACTATGGCTACACCTTC.

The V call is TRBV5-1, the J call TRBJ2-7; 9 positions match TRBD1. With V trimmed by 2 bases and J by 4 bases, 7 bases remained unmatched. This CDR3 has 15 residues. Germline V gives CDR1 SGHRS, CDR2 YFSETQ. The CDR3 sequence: CASSFDGTGSYEQYF. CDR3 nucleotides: TGCGCCAGCAGCTTCGACGGGACAGGGTCGTACGAGCAGTACTTC.